A single sample gave rise to the 28 T cell receptor beta chains below, sequenced in a study of cytomegalovirus exposure and HLA in healthy donors. The PCR was carried out with 60 Vbeta primers and 13 Jbeta primers. Sequencing was performed with immunoSEQ multiplex PCR; in TCRdb, only in-frame clones are kept and a portion is missing. This sample has about 220,000 clones; less than 85% occur once, and the top ten carry roughly 0.6%. The source material was PBMCs. These receptors were taken from a man younger than 30 in good health and CMV-seronegative.

This clone was detected only once. V gene TRBV2 combines with J gene TRBJ1-5; 8 bases are a match to TRBD1. The V gene's germline CDR1 is SNHLY and CDR2 FYNNEI. V lost 4 bases, J lost 6 bases, and 5 bases stayed unmatched. This CDR3 is built from 14 residues. CDR3 DNA: TGTGCCAGCAGTGGGCAGGGGGCGTGTCAGCCCCAGCATTTT. Residues: CASSGQGACQPQHF.

This chain uses TRBV5-8 with TRBJ2-1; D might be TRBD2 (6 bases). The CDR3 length is 16 residues. V was pared by 6 bases and J by 0 bases, with 16 bases between. Germline V gene sequence: CDR1 SGHTS, CDR2 YDEGEE. The CDR3 protein is CASMSDRDSSYNEQFF. For the CDR3, the DNA is TGTGCCAGCATGTCTGACCGGGACTCCTCCTACAATGAGCAGTTCTTC.

The chain has TRBV28 and TRBJ1-3; D is ambiguous. Trimming stripped 2 bases from V and 2 bases from J, with 10 bases between. Germline CDR1 reads MDHEN; CDR2 reads SYDVKM. The CDR3 length is 15 residues. DNA for the CDR3: TGTGCCAGCAGTTTACGGGGTACGACTGGAAACACCATATATTTT. Amino acids: CASSLRGTTGNTIYF. The full variable domain, its missing parts supplied by reference TRBV28 and TRBJ1-3, is DVKVTQSSRYLVKRTGEKVFLECVQDMDHENMFWYRQDPGLGLRLIYFSYDVKMKEKGDIPEGYSVSREKKERFSLILESASTNQTSMYLCASSLRGTTGNTIYFGEGSWLTVV.

The chain links TRBV27 to TRBJ2-3, with 8 bases matching TRBD2. The length of the CDR3 is 15 residues. V was clipped by 7 bases and J by 3 bases; unmatched bases: 9. CDR1 MNHEY and CDR2 SMNVEV come from the germline V gene (reference sequence). This CDR3 reads CASIKSSGRTDTQYF. The DNA for the CDR3 is TGTGCCAGCATTAAGTCCAGCGGGAGAACAGATACGCAGTATTTT.

This chain links TRBV6-1 with TRBJ2-2; the match to TRBD1 covers 9 bases. The length of the CDR3 is 15 residues. Trimming at V came to 4 bases and at J to 6 bases, leaving 6 bases not matched to a gene. Germline V gene sequence: CDR1 MNHNS, CDR2 SASEGT. CDR3 DNA sequence: TGTGCCAGCAGTGGCCGGGACAGGGTTGCCGGGGAGCTGTTTTTT. It specifies CASSGRDRVAGELFF.

The chain has TRBV29-1 and TRBJ2-3, with D unresolved. This CDR3 has 10 residues. Germline CDR1 is SQVTM and CDR2 is ANQGSEA. V gave up 7 bases and J gave up 6 bases, with 8 bases separating them. CDR3 sequence (DNA): TGCAGCGCTGGAGCCGATACGCAGTATTTT. Translated, it gives CSAGADTQYF.

The chain links TRBV5-1 to TRBJ2-5, with 7 positions matching TRBD1. After removal of 3 bases from V and 5 bases from J, the junction contained 10 bases not matched to a gene. This CDR3 is 15 amino acids long. Germline CDR1 and CDR2: SGHRS and YFSETQ. CDR3 in DNA: TGCGCCAGCAGCTCGACCCCGGGACAGTTGGAGACCCAGTACTTC. Translating it yields CASSSTPGQLETQYF.

This sequence joins TRBV29-1 and TRBJ2-3, with 15 positions matching TRBD2. This CDR3 has 16 residues. CDR1 is SQVTM and CDR2 is ANQGSEA in the germline V gene. J lost 2 bases, V lost 4 bases, and 4 bases had no gene match. The CDR3 reads CSVAGLAGGNTDTQYF. In DNA, the CDR3 is TGCAGCGTTGCGGGACTAGCGGGAGGCAACACAGATACGCAGTATTTT.

This clone showed up just a few times. CDR3 in DNA: TGTGCCAGCAGCTTACGGGTTGGTGATGAAAAACTGTTTTTT. Translated: CASSLRVGDEKLFF. The chain combines TRBV7-2 with TRBJ1-4; D not certain. The V gene lost 2 bases and the J gene lost 6 bases, with 10 bases spanning the gap. The CDR3 spans 14 residues. The V gene's germline CDR1 is SGHTA and CDR2 FQGNSA.

This chain uses TRBV6-4 with TRBJ1-1; 8 bases line up with TRBD1. The junction had 8 bases not matched to a gene; V was cut back by 9 bases and J by 5 bases. From germline, CDR1 is MRHNA and CDR2 SNTAGT. The CDR3 length is 13 residues. The CDR3 spells CASRGQGRTEAFF. CDR3 DNA sequence: TGTGCCAGTCGAGGACAGGGAAGAACTGAAGCTTTCTTT.

The chain is built from TRBV14 and TRBJ2-1; unclear D gene. Germline V gene lookup returns CDR1 SGHDN and CDR2 FVKESK. CDR3 length: 11 residues. V was pared by 3 bases and J by 8 bases, with 5 bases between. This chain's CDR3 is CASSQSYEQFF. The CDR3 DNA reads TGTGCCAGCAGCCAGTCTTATGAGCAGTTCTTC. The full variable domain, rest sourced from reference TRBV14 and TRBJ2-1, is EAGVTQFPSHSVIEKGQTVTLRCDPISGHDNLYWYRRVMGKEIKFLLHFVKESKQDESGMPNNRFLAERTGGTYSTLKVQPAELEDSGVYFCASSQSYEQFFGPGTRLTVL.

The chain links TRBV19 to TRBJ1-1; TRBD1 aligns across 8 bases. In germline, CDR1 is LNHDA, CDR2 SQIVND (reference sequence). The length of the CDR3 is 14 residues. V gave up 5 bases and J gave up 4 bases; unmatched junction bases: 6. CDR3: CASSSQGASTEAFF. In DNA, the CDR3 is TGTGCCAGTAGTTCGCAGGGGGCTAGCACTGAAGCTTTCTTT.

The rearrangement joins TRBV25-1 to TRBJ2-5; 7 nucleotides align to TRBD2. Judging by the DNA end, TRBJ2-7 fits better; the J call may be wrong. The CDR3 has 14 amino acids. Looked up from germline, CDR1 is MGHDK and CDR2 is SYGVNS. In nucleotides, the CDR3 is TGTGCCAGCAGAGTGTCTAGCGGATCCTACGAGCAGTACTTC. It is translated as CASRVSSGSYEQYF.

V and J are TRBV27 and TRBJ1-5; D unresolved. Germline lookup yields CDR1 MNHEY and CDR2 SMNVEV (reference sequence). This CDR3 has 14 residues. V gave up 3 bases and J gave up 0 bases, with 6 bases separating them. Here the CDR3 reads CASSFVNSNQPQHF. Here the CDR3 DNA reads TGTGCCAGCAGTTTCGTTAATAGCAATCAGCCCCAGCATTTT.

This clone has just one count. This chain connects TRBV4-2 to TRBJ2-7; 11 nucleotides agree with TRBD2. Germline assignment: CDR1 LGHNA and CDR2 YNFKEQ. Germline trimming cut 6 bases from V and 2 bases from J; bases unmatched to any gene: 3. The CDR3 contains 14 residues. The CDR3 coding sequence is TGTGCCAGCAGTTATAGCGGGAGGGCCTACGAGCAGTACTTC. Translation: CASSYSGRAYEQYF.

This clone was picked up a small number of times. The V gene is TRBV18, the J gene TRBJ1-2; 7 positions agree with TRBD1. J lost 6 bases, V lost 4 bases, and 5 bases had no gene match. CDR1 and CDR2 (germline): KGHSH, LQKENI. The CDR3 loop spans 13 amino acids. CDR3: CASSQGAADGYTF. The CDR3 nucleotides read TGTGCCAGCTCACAGGGGGCTGCGGATGGCTACACCTTC.

A word on this clone: Other DNA sequences in this specimen translate into the identical CDR3. The gene calls are TRBV5-4 and TRBJ1-4; 9 bases match TRBD1. J gave up 7 bases and V 2 bases, and 3 bases lay outside the gene matches. This CDR3 has 14 residues. CDR1 and CDR2 from the germline V gene are SGHNT and YYREEE (reference sequence). CDR3 sequence (DNA): TGTGCCAGCAGCTTACAGGGGGCCGTTGAAAAACTGTTTTTT. Translation gives CASSLQGAVEKLFF.

To note about this clone: Other DNA sequences in this sample translate to the same CDR3. This chain connects TRBV30 to TRBJ1-4; tentatively, D is TRBD1 (6 bases). The CDR3 extends over 14 amino acids. V lost 0 bases and J 2 bases, leaving 7 bases between the germline ends. Per germline, CDR1 GTSNPN and CDR2 SVGIG (reference sequence). The CDR3 is CAWSVDRTNEKLFF. CDR3 coding DNA: TGTGCCTGGAGTGTAGACAGGACTAATGAAAAACTGTTTTTT.

The V gene is TRBV6-1, the J gene TRBJ2-7, with D possibly TRBD1 on 6 matching bases. The CDR3 totals 14 residues. V gave up 6 bases and J gave up 2 bases, with 14 bases separating them. Germline values: CDR1 MNHNS, CDR2 SASEGT. The CDR3 loop is CASREVGAPYEQYF. CDR3 nucleotide sequence: TGTGCCAGCAGGGAGGTGGGGGCACCCTACGAGCAGTACTTC.

The rearrangement uses TRBV9 and TRBJ2-1; weak D call: TRBD2 (5 bases). CDR3 length equals 15 residues. The germline V gene has CDR1 SGDLS and CDR2 YYNGEE. Trimming removed 1 base from V and 8 bases from J, with 16 bases in between. CDR3 residues: CASSVWSGSGDEQFF. The CDR3 nucleotides are TGTGCCAGCAGCGTATGGAGTGGGAGTGGCGATGAGCAGTTCTTC.

The gene calls are TRBV5-1 and TRBJ2-3; 10 nucleotides align to TRBD2. The CDR3 runs to 18 residues. Germline V lookup: CDR1 SGHRS, CDR2 YFSETQ. V was clipped by 4 bases and J by 3 bases; unmatched bases: 14. The CDR3 DNA is TGCGCCAGCAGCCCCGTGTCTAGCGGGAGTATCGGGACAGATACGCAGTATTTT. Protein sequence: CASSPVSSGSIGTDTQYF.

The J gene is TRBJ2-1, the V gene TRBV9; D perhaps matches TRBD1 (5 bases). V lost 1 base to trimming and J lost 0 bases, with 11 bases between them. Germline lookup yields CDR1 SGDLS and CDR2 YYNGEE. This CDR3 is 16 amino acids long. The CDR3 is CASSVLRGSSYNEQFF. The CDR3 DNA reads TGTGCCAGCAGCGTACTTAGGGGTAGCTCCTACAATGAGCAGTTCTTC.

The V and J genes are TRBV6-5 and TRBJ2-1, with unresolved D. V lost 3 bases, J lost 5 bases, and 8 bases lay in between. There are 13 residues in the CDR3. Germline V gene data show CDR1 as MNHEY and CDR2 as SVGAGI. The CDR3 DNA sequence: TGTGCCAGCAGTTATAACTCTCACAATGAGCAGTTCTTC. Its translation is CASSYNSHNEQFF.

This clone was observed a single time. This chain links TRBV5-6 with TRBJ1-5; the match to TRBD1 covers 8 bases. This CDR3 comprises 15 residues. The J segment lost 4 bases and the V segment lost 2 bases, leaving 5 bases of the junction unmatched. Germline-derived CDR1 and CDR2 are SGHDT and YYEEEE. CDR3 bases: TGTGCCAGCAGCTTCCGGGACAGGCCTAATCAGCCCCAGCATTTT. Protein product: CASSFRDRPNQPQHF.

The chain is built from TRBV19 and TRBJ2-7, with 8 nucleotides matching TRBD1. V lost 2 bases to trimming and J lost 7 bases; unmatched junction nucleotides: 7. CDR3 length equals 14 residues. Germline lookup yields CDR1 LNHDA and CDR2 SQIVND (reference sequence). The CDR3 sequence is CASSIRQGAGEQYF. The CDR3 region has the DNA TGTGCCAGTAGTATAAGGCAGGGGGCAGGAGAGCAGTACTTC.

The chain uses TRBV6-1 and TRBJ2-1; TRBD1 agrees at 9 bases. With 6 bases clipped from V and 5 bases from J, the junction kept 5 bases outside the gene matches. The CDR3 has 14 residues. CDR1 is MNHNS, CDR2 SASEGT, per germline. CDR3 loop: CASSWDRANNEQFF. In nucleotides, the CDR3 is TGTGCCAGCAGCTGGGACAGGGCCAACAATGAGCAGTTCTTC.

This clone was counted between two and nine times. The junction differs from germline at one of its ends, possibly a read error. The chain has TRBV7-9 and TRBJ2-3, with 9 bases fitting TRBD1. Looked up from germline, CDR1 is SEHNR and CDR2 is FQNEAQ (reference sequence). The length of the CDR3 is 17 residues. The CDR3 sequence: CSSSFKGTGKTTDTQYF. In DNA, the CDR3 is TGTTCCAGCAGCTTTAAGGGGACAGGGAAGACCACAGATACGCAGTATTTT.

This chain joins TRBV5-1 and TRBJ1-3; D is possibly TRBD1 (5 bases). This CDR3 contains 16 residues. Trimming took off 0 bases at V and 0 bases at J, with 10 bases between the two ends. Germline values: CDR1 SGHRS, CDR2 YFSETQ. The DNA of the CDR3 is TGCGCCAGCAGCTTGGGGGGCTTTACCTCTGGAAACACCATATATTTT. It yields the protein CASSLGGFTSGNTIYF.